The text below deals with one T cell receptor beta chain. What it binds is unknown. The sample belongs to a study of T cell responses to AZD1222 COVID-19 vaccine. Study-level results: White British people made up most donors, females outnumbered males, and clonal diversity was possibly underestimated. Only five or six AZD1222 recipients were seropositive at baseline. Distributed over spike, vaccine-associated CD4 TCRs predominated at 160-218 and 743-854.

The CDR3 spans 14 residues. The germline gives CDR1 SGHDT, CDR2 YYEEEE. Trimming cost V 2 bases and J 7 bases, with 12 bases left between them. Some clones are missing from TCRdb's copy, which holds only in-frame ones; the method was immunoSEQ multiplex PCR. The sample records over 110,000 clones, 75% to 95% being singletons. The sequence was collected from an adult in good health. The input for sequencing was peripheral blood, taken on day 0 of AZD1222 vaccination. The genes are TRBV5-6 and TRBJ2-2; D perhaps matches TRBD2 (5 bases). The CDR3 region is CASSFGLGSGELFF. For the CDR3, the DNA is TGTGCCAGCAGCTTCGGACTGGGGAGCGGGGAGCTGTTTTTT.